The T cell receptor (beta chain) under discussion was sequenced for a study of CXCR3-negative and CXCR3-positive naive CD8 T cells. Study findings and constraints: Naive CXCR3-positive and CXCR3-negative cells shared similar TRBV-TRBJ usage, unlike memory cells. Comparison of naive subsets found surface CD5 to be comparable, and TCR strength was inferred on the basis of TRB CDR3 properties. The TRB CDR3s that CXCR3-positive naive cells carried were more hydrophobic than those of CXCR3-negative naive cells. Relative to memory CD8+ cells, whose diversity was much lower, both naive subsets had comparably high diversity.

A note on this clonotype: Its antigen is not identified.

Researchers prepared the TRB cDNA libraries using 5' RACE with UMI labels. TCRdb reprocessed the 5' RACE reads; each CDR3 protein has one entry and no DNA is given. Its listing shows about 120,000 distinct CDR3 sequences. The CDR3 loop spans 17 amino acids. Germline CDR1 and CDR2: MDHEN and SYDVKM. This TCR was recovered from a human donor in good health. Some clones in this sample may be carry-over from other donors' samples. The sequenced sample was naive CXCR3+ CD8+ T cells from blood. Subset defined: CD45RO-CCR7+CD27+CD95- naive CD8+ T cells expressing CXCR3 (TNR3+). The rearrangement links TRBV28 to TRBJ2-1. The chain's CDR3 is CASSLPPAGISYNEQFF.